This T cell receptor (beta chain) was sequenced during a study of T cells after yellow fever vaccination. In the study overall: Fractions of low cell number were prepared using SMART-Seq v4 Ultra Low Input.

TCR cDNA, made by 5'RACE template switching, carried an added universal primer site and UMIs. TCRdb reprocessed the 5' RACE reads with MiXCR, giving one entry per CDR3 protein. The sample has some 420,000 distinct CDR3 sequences; roughly a sixth are singletons. Comment on this clonotype: Its cognate antigen is unknown.

This CDR3 region has 16 residues. Germline V CDR1 and CDR2: SEHNR, FQNEAQ (reference sequence). Deletions cut 8 bases from V and 3 bases from J, with 19 bases between. Study results and caveats: Within FACS-sorted repertoires, abundant clonotypes contaminating from the bulk population could be present.

The source of this sequence is a man between 18 and 29 years old who received the YFV17D yellow fever vaccine. V and J are TRBV7-9 and TRBJ2-2; the D gene is possibly TRBD1 (5 bases). The specimen was PBMCs, collected before the yellow fever booster vaccination. The CDR3 DNA sequence: TGTGCCAGCTCCAGGGAAGTCAGGGTCTACACCGGGGAGCTGTTTTTT. It specifies CASSREVRVYTGELFF.